This entry features one T cell receptor beta chain sequence. Its target is not known. The repertoire was sequenced with immunoSEQ multiplex PCR; TCRdb's copy has only in-frame clones and lacks some. The sample lists around 40,000 clones, over 55% occurring once. These data belong to a study of PD-1 blockade in classical Hodgkin lymphoma. Whole-study results and caveats: Baseline diversity in complete responders resembled that of newly diagnosed patients. Patients starting nivolumab under 1 year after ASCT were excluded. In newly diagnosed patients, baseline TCR diversity was reportedly below that of healthy donors. Unlike CD8+ TCR diversity, which did not rise significantly by C4D1, CD4+ TCR diversity did.

All trial patients relapsed after autologous stem cell transplantation. The CDR3 covers 15 residues. Trimming cost V 8 bases and J 3 bases; bases outside gene matches: 8. Per germline, CDR1 ENHRY and CDR2 SYGVKD. J is TRBJ1-1 and V is TRBV10-3; 11 bases match TRBD1. The sample was peripheral blood mononuclear cells (PBMCs), taken at baseline. This receptor was identified in a human donor with classical Hodgkin lymphoma. CDR3: CAIAGTGGWDTEAFF. The CDR3 bases are TGTGCCATCGCTGGGACAGGGGGTTGGGACACTGAAGCTTTCTTT.